These 26 T cell receptor beta chains originate from one sample sequenced in a study of T cells after yellow fever vaccination. TCRdb itself ran the 5' RACE reads through MiXCR, one entry per CDR3 protein. The repertoire holds some 240,000 distinct CDR3 sequences, with around 3.5% as singletons. The sample consisted of PBMCs, taken 15 days after the yellow fever booster vaccination. All receptors derive from a young man who received the YFV17D yellow fever vaccine.

This clonotype has a count of ten or more. CDR3 amino acids: CASSQWTGSNYGYTF. Here the CDR3 DNA reads TGCGCCAGCAGCCAATGGACAGGGTCCAACTATGGCTACACCTTC. The rearrangement uses TRBV4-3 and TRBJ1-2, with TRBD1 matching 8 bases. The CDR3 covers 15 residues. The V gene end was trimmed by 2 bases and the J gene end by 2 bases; junction bases not matched to a gene: 4. The germline gives CDR1 LGHNA, CDR2 YSLEER.

In its sample, this clonotype was seen many times. The chain joins TRBV9 to TRBJ1-2; tentative D call: TRBD1 (5 bases). Germline V CDR1 and CDR2: SGDLS, YYNGEE. CDR3 length equals 12 residues. Trimming cost V 4 bases and J 8 bases, with 12 bases left between them. The CDR3 DNA is TGTGCCAGCAGCACCGGGACCGGAGGCTACACCTTC. Protein product: CASSTGTGGYTF.

This clonotype has at least ten counts. V usage is TRBV18 and J usage is TRBJ2-5; TRBD1 matches at 12 bases. From germline, CDR1 is KGHSH and CDR2 LQKENI. The CDR3 extends over 15 amino acids. V trimming: 1 base; J trimming: 4 bases; junction bases outside the gene matches: 1. CDR3 protein: CASSPRGQGAETQYF. The CDR3 DNA sequence: TGTGCCAGCTCACCACGGGGACAGGGGGCAGAGACCCAGTACTTC.

This clonotype was detected ten times or more. This chain joins TRBV7-8 and TRBJ2-4, with 12 bases lining up with TRBD1. J gave up 1 base and V 2 bases, and 12 bases lay outside the gene matches. The germline V gene encodes CDR1 SGHVS and CDR2 FQNEAQ. The CDR3 is 20 residues long. CDR3 sequence reads: CASSLLRPGQGAGAKNIQYF. CDR3 nucleotides: TGTGCCAGCAGCTTACTGCGACCGGGACAGGGGGCCGGGGCCAAAAACATTCAGTACTTC.

This clonotype was found many times. The chain joins TRBV20-1 to TRBJ2-1, with D tentatively TRBD2 (5 bases). This CDR3 is built from 12 residues. Trimming took off 2 bases at V and 4 bases at J, with 6 bases between the two ends. Per germline, CDR1 DFQATT and CDR2 SNEGSKA (reference sequence). The CDR3 coding sequence is TGCAGTGCTAGACGGACTTACAATGAGCAGTTCTTC. Translation: CSARRTYNEQFF.

The chain is built from TRBV18 and TRBJ1-3; D is unresolved. V shed 3 bases and J shed 5 bases, with 8 bases lying between them. Per germline, CDR1 KGHSH and CDR2 LQKENI. CDR3 length: 13 residues. The CDR3 DNA reads TGTGCCAGCTCACCGTCAGATAGAAACACCATATATTTT. This encodes CASSPSDRNTIYF. Full variable domain (missing parts from reference TRBV18 and TRBJ1-3): NAGVMQNPRHLVRRRGQEARLRCSPMKGHSHVYWYRQLPEEGLKFMVYLQKENIIDESGMPKERFSAEFPKEGPSILRIQQVVRGDSAAYFCASSPSDRNTIYFGEGSWLTVV.

This clonotype was observed at least ten times. CDR3: CASGPNRGGTDTQYF. In nucleotides, the CDR3 is TGTGCTAGTGGTCCTAACAGGGGAGGCACAGATACGCAGTATTTT. The genes are TRBV12-5 and TRBJ2-3; 7 bases are a match to TRBD1. The V and J ends lost 5 bases and 1 base, in that order; junction bases with no gene match: 6. The germline CDR1 and CDR2 sequences are LGHNT and FRNRAP. This CDR3 has 15 residues.

For this clonotype: This clone may be a read error of a much larger clone one base away. This chain uses TRBV3-1 with TRBJ1-6; a weak D match, TRBD1 (5 bases). V was clipped by 4 bases and J by 6 bases, with 13 bases between them. The CDR3 has 15 residues. The germline V gene has CDR1 LGHDT and CDR2 YNNKEL (reference sequence). CDR3 bases: TGTGCCAGCAGCCTCCGGACATGGAGTAATTCACCCCTCCACTTT. Translated, it gives CASSLRTWSNSPLHF.

This clonotype was seen many times. The chain employs TRBV19 and TRBJ2-5, with a possible D match to TRBD1 (6 bases). The CDR3 extends over 16 amino acids. The V gene's germline CDR1 is LNHDA and CDR2 SQIVND (reference sequence). Trimming stripped 4 bases from V and 2 bases from J, with 17 bases between. The CDR3 nucleotides read TGTGCCAGTAGTAAGAGGCAGGGGCGGCTTCAAGAGACCCAGTACTTC. The encoded protein is CASSKRQGRLQETQYF. Full variable domain (missing parts from reference TRBV19 and TRBJ2-5): DGGITQSPKYLFRKEGQNVTLSCEQNLNHDAMYWYRQDPGQGLRLIYYSQIVNDFQKGDIAEGYSVSREKKESFPLTVTSAQKNPTAFYLCASSKRQGRLQETQYFGPGTRLLVL.

This clonotype was seen many times. V and J are TRBV18 and TRBJ2-1; 11 bases line up with TRBD2. The germline gives CDR1 KGHSH, CDR2 LQKENI. Trimming took 0 bases from V and 9 from J; bases not matched to a gene: 10. There are 17 residues in the CDR3. The CDR3 sequence: CASSPPKASGGLGEQFF. The CDR3, as DNA: TGTGCCAGCTCACCACCGAAGGCTAGCGGGGGGCTGGGTGAGCAGTTCTTC.

This clonotype appeared many times. CDR3 residues: CSGAGAGLGTQYF. The CDR3 bases are TGCAGCGGTGCGGGGGCCGGGTTAGGGACCCAGTACTTC. The chain is built from TRBV29-1 and TRBJ2-5; D may be TRBD2 (7 bases). The CDR3 has 13 residues. The ends were cut back, 7 bases at V and 7 bases at J, with 19 bases in the middle. Germline V CDR1 and CDR2: SQVTM, ANQGSEA.

This clonotype showed up many times. The chain links TRBV24-1 to TRBJ2-2, with D possibly TRBD1 on 7 matching bases. The CDR3 runs to 16 residues. Per the germline V gene, CDR1 is KGHDR and CDR2 is SFDVKD. The V end was cut by 4 bases, the J end by 2 bases, with 13 bases between. In DNA form, the CDR3 reads TGTGCCACCAGTGACCGGGGGACAGTTAACACCGGGGAGCTGTTTTTT. Translated, it gives CATSDRGTVNTGELFF.

This clonotype was observed many times. The chain is built from TRBV5-1 and TRBJ2-7; tentative D call: TRBD2 (6 bases). The CDR3 is made up of 16 amino acids. V dropped 4 bases and J dropped 2 bases, with 19 bases sitting between them. Germline V gene sequence: CDR1 SGHRS, CDR2 YFSETQ. CDR3 amino acids: CASSPDGGLRTYEQYV. In DNA form, the CDR3 reads TGCGCCAGCAGCCCTGACGGGGGACTCAGGACCTACGAGCAGTACGTC.

This clonotype was detected only a few times. J is TRBJ1-5 and V is TRBV12-3 or TRBV12-4, with unresolved D. Trimming took off 5 bases at V and 5 bases at J, with 16 bases between the two ends. This CDR3 is 15 amino acids long. CDR3: CASSPPRGGYQPQHF. CDR3 sequence (DNA): TGTGCCAGCAGTCCCCCCCGGGGAGGGTATCAGCCCCAGCATTTT.

In its sample, this clonotype was seen many times. The V gene is TRBV5-1, the J gene TRBJ2-3; weak D call: TRBD1 (5 bases). CDR3 size: 16 residues. Germline assignment: CDR1 SGHRS and CDR2 YFSETQ. Trimming took 4 bases from V and 2 from J, leaving 17 bases between them. DNA of the CDR3: TGCGCCAGCAGCCGCACCCACCTGACAGTCACAGATACGCAGTATTTT. As protein: CASSRTHLTVTDTQYF.

There are many counts of this clonotype. The chain couples TRBV29-1 to TRBJ2-5; 10 bases agree with TRBD2. The CDR3 spans 14 residues. V lost 5 bases, J lost 2 bases, and 5 bases stayed unmatched. The germline gives CDR1 SQVTM, CDR2 ANQGSEA. CDR3 nucleotides: TGCAGCGTTTGTACTAGCGGGGTACAAGAGACCCAGTACTTC. This translates into CSVCTSGVQETQYF. Supplemented by reference TRBV29-1 and TRBJ2-5, the full variable domain reads SAVISQKPSRDICQRGTSLTIQCQVDSQVTMMFWYRQQPGQSLTLIATANQGSEATYESGFVIDKFPISRPNLTFSTLTVSNMSPEDSSIYLCSVCTSGVQETQYFGPGTRLLVL.

Ten or more counts support this clonotype. V gene TRBV7-9 combines with J gene TRBJ2-5; 10 bases line up with TRBD2. CDR3 length: 16 residues. V lost 8 bases and J lost 0; bases outside the gene matches: 9. Germline values: CDR1 SEHNR, CDR2 FQNEAQ (reference sequence). In nucleotides, the CDR3 is TGTGCCAGCGGATTAGCGGGGGGAATGTACCAAGAGACCCAGTACTTC. Its protein is CASGLAGGMYQETQYF.

This clonotype was observed at least ten times. This chain uses TRBV4-2 with TRBJ1-1, with TRBD1 as a possible D gene (5 bases). Deletions cut 0 bases from V and 8 bases from J, with 13 bases between. Germline V gene sequence: CDR1 LGHNA, CDR2 YNFKEQ. The CDR3 totals 14 residues. CDR3 sequence reads: CASSQERGRWEAFF. CDR3 coding DNA: TGTGCCAGCAGCCAAGAAAGGGGCCGATGGGAAGCTTTCTTT.

This clonotype was counted at least ten times. The J gene is TRBJ2-5, the V gene TRBV5-1, with 9 bases fitting TRBD2. This CDR3 region has 15 residues. V lost 2 bases to trimming and J lost 1 base; unmatched junction nucleotides: 3. Germline V gene sequence: CDR1 SGHRS, CDR2 YFSETQ. CDR3 DNA: TGCGCCAGCAGCTTCCAGCGGGGGGTCCAAGAGACCCAGTACTTC. It specifies CASSFQRGVQETQYF.

The genes are TRBV2 and TRBJ1-4; possible D gene TRBD1, 5 bases. Trimming removed 7 bases from V and 2 bases from J, with 14 bases in between. CDR1 and CDR2 from the germline V gene are SNHLY and FYNNEI. The CDR3 is made up of 15 amino acids. CDR3 nucleotides: TGTGCCAGCAATCGACAGTCTAGGACTAATGAAAAACTGTTTTTT. Translating gives CASNRQSRTNEKLFF.

The table lists this clonotype with many counts. The chain joins TRBV7-9 to TRBJ2-7; D gene unclear. V dropped 3 bases and J dropped 5 bases, with 5 bases sitting between them. This CDR3 is 11 amino acids long. The germline gives CDR1 SEHNR, CDR2 FQNEAQ (reference sequence). DNA for the CDR3: TGTGCCAGCAGCTTCTTGGACGAGCAGTACTTC. Translated: CASSFLDEQYF.

This clonotype was picked up many times. V usage is TRBV12-3 or TRBV12-4 and J usage is TRBJ2-3; TRBD2 aligns across 7 bases. The CDR3 is 15 amino acids. Trimming took 3 bases from V and 2 from J; bases not matched to a gene: 5. CDR3 bases: TGTGCCAGCAGTTTGAGGCGGGGGTACACAGATACGCAGTATTTT. This encodes CASSLRRGYTDTQYF.

The chain has TRBV5-4 and TRBJ2-1; a weak D match, TRBD1 (5 bases). V was trimmed by 9 bases and J by 0 bases, leaving 19 bases between them. The CDR3 totals 16 residues. Germline V gene data show CDR1 as SGHNT and CDR2 as YYREEE (reference sequence). CDR3 residues: CAIPAEGASSYNEQFF. Written as DNA, the CDR3 is TGTGCCATCCCAGCTGAAGGGGCGAGCTCCTACAATGAGCAGTTCTTC.

This clonotype has only a few counts. The rearrangement links TRBV5-4 to TRBJ2-3; D is ambiguous. The CDR3 loop spans 14 amino acids. V lost 2 bases and J lost 7, with 14 bases in between. Per germline, CDR1 SGHNT and CDR2 YYREEE (reference sequence). The CDR3 DNA reads TGTGCCAGCAGCTTCGGCCCAGGCATGAATACGCAGTATTTT. It encodes CASSFGPGMNTQYF.

In its sample, this clonotype was seen a few times. The chain uses TRBV20-1 and TRBJ1-1; D unresolved. V was cut by 1 base and J by 2 bases, with 14 bases left in between. The CDR3 has 15 residues. CDR1 and CDR2 from the germline V gene are DFQATT and SNEGSKA (reference sequence). The CDR3 sequence is CSARVKRALNTEAFF. The CDR3 nucleotides are TGCAGTGCTAGAGTAAAGCGGGCCCTCAACACTGAAGCTTTCTTT.

This clonotype was observed at least ten times. The chain recombines TRBV5-1 with TRBJ2-1, with D perhaps TRBD1 or TRBD2 (6 bases each). The CDR3 runs 12 residues. Trimming took 0 bases from V and 15 from J, leaving 13 bases between them. The germline V gene encodes CDR1 SGHRS and CDR2 YFSETQ. The CDR3 spells CASSLAGGHPFF. The DNA for the CDR3 is TGCGCCAGCAGCTTGGCTGGGGGGCATCCGTTCTTC.